Detailed here is one TCR beta chain. Its specificity is unknown. The data stem from a study of OX40 agonist ivuxolimab in advanced cancers. In germline, CDR1 is SGHNT, CDR2 YENEEA. The length of the CDR3 is 13 residues. The V and J ends lost 7 bases and 9 bases respectively, with 18 bases between them. Study results and caveats: Some nonresponders additionally presented with little normalized T-cell clonal expansion.

The assay was immunoSEQ multiplex PCR, and TCRdb's table has in-frame clones only and misses some. This sample has roughly 64,000 clones, with roughly four fifths found just once. The sequencing used CD4+ or CD8+ T cells sorted from blood, collected in a trial of the OX40 agonist ivuxolimab. The origin of this receptor is an adult with an advanced solid tumor such as melanoma, head and neck, liver or kidney cancer. The chain has TRBV11-3 and TRBJ1-1, with no clear D. Here the CDR3 reads CASTSPGGLKAFF. The CDR3, as DNA: TGTGCCAGCACCTCTCCGGGTGGGCTGAAAGCTTTCTTT.